The clone carrying this T cell receptor beta chain was found many times. Its antigen is still unknown. Germline V gene data show CDR1 as LGHDT and CDR2 as YNNKEL (reference sequence). V gave up 1 base and J gave up 5 bases; unmatched junction bases: 4. The CDR3 has 15 residues. Where libraries were unsorted, they were derived from 2 million PBMCs stored at -80 degrees C. This sample is part of a study of neurological immune-mediated disorders. Using its own MiXCR run on the 5' RACE reads, TCRdb lists one record per CDR3 protein. The sample records about 58,000 distinct CDR3 sequences, 3% to 4% being singletons. Study-wide results and limits: CDR3 amino acid sequences of expanded clones were not shared across subjects, a result suggesting private repertoires in all groups. HTLV-1-associated myelopathy ranked highest for TCR clonal expansion and multiple sclerosis lowest, beneath healthy controls.

V usage is TRBV3-1 and J usage is TRBJ2-3; 9 bases map to TRBD2. This receptor was obtained from a woman aged 60-70 years with multiple sclerosis. Sequencing was done on a sample of PBMCs. This CDR3 is CASSQASGTGDTQYF. In DNA, the CDR3 is TGTGCCAGCAGCCAAGCTAGCGGGACGGGAGATACGCAGTATTTT.